Below, 8 T cell receptor beta chains from the same sample are listed, as sequenced in a study of cytomegalovirus exposure and HLA in healthy donors. Amplification used 60 Vbeta primers and 13 Jbeta primers. The assay was immunoSEQ multiplex PCR, and TCRdb's table has in-frame clones only and misses some. Among about 130,000 clones, roughly 80% were seen once, and the ten largest hold about 1.2%. Source material: PBMCs. Receptor source: a boy aged 5-17 years in good health and CMV-seronegative.

The chain carries TRBV28 and TRBJ1-2, with unresolved D. This CDR3 has 13 residues. The V gene lost 4 bases and the J gene lost 6 bases, with 12 bases spanning the gap. Germline CDR1 and CDR2: MDHEN and SYDVKM. The CDR3 sequence: CASSSSTRNGYTF. CDR3 bases: TGTGCCAGCAGTTCCTCAACGAGGAATGGCTACACCTTC.

The chain links TRBV6-1 to TRBJ1-1; TRBD1 matches 8 bases. From germline, CDR1 is MNHNS and CDR2 SASEGT. There are 12 residues in the CDR3. Trimming at V came to 7 bases and at J to 10 bases, leaving 8 bases not matched to a gene. CDR3 region: CASTTGGYGAFF. DNA for the CDR3: TGTGCCAGCACAACAGGGGGATACGGAGCTTTCTTT.

This chain uses TRBV25-1 with TRBJ2-1; 9 positions match TRBD2. The length of the CDR3 is 14 residues. V gave up 8 bases and J gave up 8 bases; unmatched junction bases: 10. Germline assignment: CDR1 MGHDK and CDR2 SYGVNS. The CDR3 reads CASHPRTSVDEQFF. CDR3 DNA sequence: TGTGCCAGCCACCCCCGGACTAGCGTGGATGAGCAGTTCTTC.

V usage is TRBV5-4 and J usage is TRBJ1-2; D is unclear. The V end lost 3 bases, the J end lost 3 bases, and 12 bases lay between the germline ends. The germline CDR1 and CDR2 sequences are SGHNT and YYREEE (reference sequence). The CDR3 has 14 residues. CDR3 bases: TGTGCCAGCAGCTCCACCAGTCTCTACTATGGCTACACCTTC. Amino acid sequence: CASSSTSLYYGYTF.

The chain joins TRBV2 to TRBJ1-1; no firm D call. The CDR3 has 13 amino acids. Germline CDR1 is SNHLY and CDR2 is FYNNEI. V was pared by 6 bases and J by 0 bases, with 8 bases between. CDR3 sequence reads: CASSGPMNTEAFF. CDR3 nucleotide sequence: TGTGCCAGCAGCGGTCCCATGAACACTGAAGCTTTCTTT. The full variable domain, in which reference TRBV2 and TRBJ1-1 provide the parts outside the CDR3, is EPEVTQTPSHQVTQMGQEVILRCVPISNHLYFYWYRQILGQKVEFLVSFYNNEISEKSEIFDDQFSVERPDGSNFTLKIRSTKLEDSAMYFCASSGPMNTEAFFGQGTRLTVV.

The chain couples TRBV25-1 to TRBJ1-6; maybe TRBD1 (6 bases). Germline V gene data show CDR1 as MGHDK and CDR2 as SYGVNS. Trimming shortened V by 7 bases and J by 7 bases, and 23 bases separated the two germline ends. The CDR3 contains 17 residues. The CDR3 nucleotides are TGTGCCAGCAAAGCCACCACCGGACAGTCCCCCAATTCACCCCTCCACTTT. Translation: CASKATTGQSPNSPLHF.

The chain combines TRBV5-6 with TRBJ2-1, with D maybe TRBD1 (5 bases). This CDR3 comprises 11 residues. Trimming stripped 0 bases from V and 10 bases from J, with 5 bases between. In germline, CDR1 is SGHDT, CDR2 YYEEEE. This CDR3 reads CASSLGGEQFF. CDR3 nucleotides: TGTGCCAGCAGCTTGGGGGGCGAGCAGTTCTTC.

V is TRBV6-5 and J is TRBJ1-1, with D unclear. CDR1 and CDR2 from the germline V gene are MNHEY and SVGAGI. Trimming stripped 2 bases from V and 3 bases from J, with 13 bases between. The CDR3 length is 15 residues. This chain's CDR3 is CASSYHQPQDTEAFF. The CDR3 DNA follows: TGTGCCAGCAGTTACCACCAGCCGCAGGACACTGAAGCTTTCTTT.